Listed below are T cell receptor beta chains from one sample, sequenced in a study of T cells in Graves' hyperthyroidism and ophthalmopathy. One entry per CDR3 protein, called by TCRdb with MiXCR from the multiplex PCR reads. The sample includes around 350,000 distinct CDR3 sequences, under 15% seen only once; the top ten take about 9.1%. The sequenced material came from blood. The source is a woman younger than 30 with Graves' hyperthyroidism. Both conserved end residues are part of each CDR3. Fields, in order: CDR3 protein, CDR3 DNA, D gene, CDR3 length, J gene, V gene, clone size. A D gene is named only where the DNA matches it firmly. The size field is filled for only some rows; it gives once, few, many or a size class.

CDR3 protein: CASSSDGLSNEKLFF; CDR3 DNA: TGTGCCAGCTCTTCCGACGGACTATCTAATGAAAAACTGTTTTTT; D gene: .; CDR3 length: 15; J gene: TRBJ1-4; V gene: TRBV18; clone size: many
CDR3 protein: CSVGGGSLTDTQYF; CDR3 DNA: TGCAGCGTGGGGGGGGGAAGCCTCACAGATACGCAGTATTTT; D gene: TRBD2; CDR3 length: 14; J gene: TRBJ2-3; V gene: TRBV29-1; clone size: many
CDR3 protein: CSANHWVQGSVSPLHF; CDR3 DNA: TGCAGTGCCAACCATTGGGTGCAGGGGTCAGTTTCACCCCTCCACTTT; D gene: .; CDR3 length: 16; J gene: TRBJ1-6; V gene: TRBV20-1; clone size: few
CDR3 protein: CASRRDSNTGELFF; CDR3 DNA: TGTGCCAGCCGTAGGGACTCGAACACCGGGGAGCTGTTTTTT; D gene: .; CDR3 length: 14; J gene: TRBJ2-2; V gene: TRBV6-1; clone size: many
CDR3 protein: CSAVGGTSGNNEQFF; CDR3 DNA: TGCAGTGCTGTTGGCGGGACTAGCGGGAATAATGAGCAGTTCTTC; D gene: TRBD2; CDR3 length: 15; J gene: TRBJ2-1; V gene: TRBV20-1; clone size: .
CDR3 protein: CASSTQTGLGNTIYF; CDR3 DNA: TGTGCCAGCAGTACGCAGACAGGGCTGGGAAACACCATATATTTT; D gene: TRBD1; CDR3 length: 15; J gene: TRBJ1-3; V gene: TRBV2; clone size: many
CDR3 protein: CAISEWTSGRWTDTQYF; CDR3 DNA: TGTGCCATCAGTGAGTGGACTAGCGGGAGATGGACAGATACGCAGTATTTT; D gene: TRBD2; CDR3 length: 17; J gene: TRBJ2-3; V gene: TRBV10-3; clone size: many
CDR3 protein: CASSLLTPGNEQFF; CDR3 DNA: TGTGCCAGCAGTTTACTTACCCCGGGTAATGAGCAGTTCTTC; D gene: .; CDR3 length: 14; J gene: TRBJ2-1; V gene: TRBV12-3/TRBV12-4; clone size: many
CDR3 protein: CAWRPGLRIYTF; CDR3 DNA: TGTGCCTGGAGACCAGGACTTCGCATCTACACCTTC; D gene: .; CDR3 length: 12; J gene: TRBJ1-2; V gene: TRBV30; clone size: many
CDR3 protein: CASSDRQGGEQFF; CDR3 DNA: TGTGCCAGCAGTGATAGACAGGGTGGAGAGCAGTTCTTC; D gene: TRBD1; CDR3 length: 13; J gene: TRBJ2-1; V gene: TRBV6-1; clone size: many
CDR3 protein: CSAREGTSGRDTQYF; CDR3 DNA: TGCAGTGCTAGAGAGGGGACTAGCGGGAGAGATACGCAGTATTTT; D gene: TRBD2; CDR3 length: 15; J gene: TRBJ2-3; V gene: TRBV20-1; clone size: few
CDR3 protein: CASRAGGADYGYTF; CDR3 DNA: TGTGCCAGCAGGGCTGGCGGGGCGGACTATGGCTACACCTTC; D gene: .; CDR3 length: 14; J gene: TRBJ1-2; V gene: TRBV5-6; clone size: few
CDR3 protein: CASSLGQLPNEKLFF; CDR3 DNA: TGTGCCAGCAGTTTAGGACAGCTCCCTAATGAAAAACTGTTTTTT; D gene: .; CDR3 length: 15; J gene: TRBJ1-4; V gene: TRBV12-3/TRBV12-4; clone size: many
CDR3 protein: CASSEGTSGNEQFF; CDR3 DNA: TGCGCCAGCAGCGAGGGGACTAGCGGTAATGAGCAGTTCTTC; D gene: TRBD2; CDR3 length: 14; J gene: TRBJ2-1; V gene: TRBV5-1; clone size: many
CDR3 protein: CASSPRDNYLYGYTF; CDR3 DNA: TGCGCCAGCAGCCCCCGGGACAACTACCTTTATGGCTACACCTTC; D gene: .; CDR3 length: 15; J gene: TRBJ1-2; V gene: TRBV4-3; clone size: .
CDR3 protein: CASSLAGRTGESYEQYF; CDR3 DNA: TGCGCCAGCAGCTTGGCCGGGAGAACAGGGGAATCCTACGAGCAGTACTTC; D gene: .; CDR3 length: 17; J gene: TRBJ2-7; V gene: TRBV5-1; clone size: many
CDR3 protein: CASSLDRPRGSNQPQHF; CDR3 DNA: TGTGCCAGCAGCTTAGATCGACCGCGAGGAAGCAATCAGCCCCAGCATTTT; D gene: .; CDR3 length: 17; J gene: TRBJ1-5; V gene: TRBV11-3; clone size: many